Sequencing of this T cell receptor beta chain was carried out in a study of shared clonotypes between healthy human individuals (dated by TCRdb to 2018 to 2020). Turning to the overall study: The cohort included three men and a couple of women between 18 and 49 years of age. For each donor, CD4 naive and CD4 memory were each given three plates, CD8 naive was given two plates, and CD8 memory was given one plate. To estimate repertoire size and how much clonotype sharing occurs between individuals, the study deeply sequenced the blood TCR repertoires of several healthy adults. Each donor's leukapheresis produced roughly between about 0.9 and 9.5 billion PBMCs. To increase sequencing depth and limit assay-specific biases, TCR repertoire library preparation and sequencing were carried out by different laboratories using diverse techniques.

V and J are trimmed by 2 bases and 4 bases, and the gene matches miss 3 bases of the junction. Measured from the cysteine to the phenylalanine, the CDR3 is 15 residues long. The sequence is cut down to CDR3 DNA, 45 bases in frame from base 1. From the germline V gene, CDR1 is ENHRY and CDR2 is SYGVKD. What the research found in general, with its limitations: Only blood was sampled, and tissue TCR repertoires likely differ from those in blood. Even with the large sequencing depth, rarefaction of the sorted-subset datasets indicated that sequencing was incomplete. Based on pairwise subsampling, the degree of clonotype sharing among donors was expected to be affected by sequencing depth. Larger estimated clonotype richness was generally found for naive subsets than for memory subsets. Roughly 5.2% of naive CD4, approximately 3.7% of naive CD8, about 2.4% of memory CD4, and 0.4% of memory CD8 clonotypes were shared across several donors. Because the study included a small number of donors, the genetic and exposure-history diversity represented was limited. Compared with non-shared clonotypes, the clonotypes found in all four sorted-subset donors had higher generation probabilities.

For this clone: Its antigen specificity is not known. No base quality information exists; no much larger clone differs at one position.

The donors were healthy, HIV-negative adults who had no recently reported acute infections or vaccinations. Every donor was a Caucasian adult living in Nashville, Tennessee, USA. CD4+ T cells were enriched by magnetic negative selection, after which naive cells were positively selected on CD45RA and the negative fraction was taken as the memory subset. Blood was collected by leukapheresis, and PBMCs were isolated by Ficoll-Histopaque density gradient centrifugation and then cryopreserved in liquid nitrogen vapor phase. Purity and quantity of every magnetically sorted T cell population were checked by analytical flow cytometry. Each sorted fraction had its genomic DNA isolated and then quantified by UV absorbance on a Nanodrop 2000c. Using the deep immunoSEQ assay, TCR CDR3 regions were amplified from genomic DNA by multiplex PCR. Extracted genomic DNA from each cell subset was distributed evenly across all wells of several immunoSEQ 96-well plates, and each plate was treated as a replicate. For sorted subsets, each replicate PCR was loaded with 200 ng genomic DNA, equivalent to 30,000 or so T cell genomes. Purified libraries were quantified with a Qubit 3.0 fluorometer, sized on a Bioanalyzer 2100, and re-quantified with the KAPA Library Quantification kit. Each immunoSEQ 96-well plate was sequenced on its own single-read 150-cycle Illumina NextSeq 550 flow cell. In the paper's pipeline: Because the immunoSEQ output included only junctional sequences and no quality scores, the filtering could not be the same as the filtering used for full-length reads. To assign V/J genes and CDR3, sequences were annotated against IMGT germline references using PyIR, a Python wrapper for IgBLAST v1.9. Reads were filtered out if the reads had weak V/J assignments (E-value above 1e-6), no CDR3, stop codons, out-of-frame junctions, or ambiguous translated residues. V3J clonotypes were defined by identical inferred V gene, J gene, and CDR3 amino acid sequence. Percentage overlap between repertoires was calculated by dividing the number of shared unique clonotypes by the size of the smaller repertoire. Three approaches were used to assess repertoire richness: RTK rarefaction, the Chao1 estimator, and Recon v2.1 estimates of unobserved clonotypes. For all TCRbeta clonotypes obtained by the gDNA method from a few donors, generation probabilities were computed with OLGA. TCRdb carries this immuneACCESS record with in-frame sequences only. Its versions omit some clonotypes, under half of them owing to an unresolved V gene in the studies checked, with the rest unexplained. Clonal size and the V and J genes are those of that table, whereas D and trimming came from the DNA. Present in this sample are approximately 2.5 million clones, 85% to 95% of which were seen just once. The ten largest clones represent 0.11% to 0.15% of the sample.

The sample was naive CD4+ T cells sorted from blood. This specimen's cell subset or site label, per the study, means: CD45RA+ positively selected. The receptor chain draws on TRBV10-3 and TRBJ1-5, and TRBD1 aligns with 9 junction nucleotides. The TCR was taken from a man aged 18 to 35 in good health. Here the CDR3 is given as CAISEGTGINQPQHF. The DNA sequence is TGTGCCATCAGTGAGGGGACAGGGATAAATCAGCCCCAGCATTTT.